These 24 T cell receptor beta chains share one sample of origin, sequenced in a study of regulatory T cells in long-lasting Graves disease. Construction of the TCR beta libraries employed iRepertoire HTBI primers in conjunction with Arm-PCR of CDR3 regions. TCRdb itself ran the multiplex PCR reads through MiXCR, one entry per CDR3 protein. There are fewer than 450,000 distinct CDR3 sequences in the sample; approximately 16% occur only once, and over 7% lies in the top ten. This sample's time point: newly diagnosed GD, antithyroid drugs for less than 3 months. There was RNA extracted from PBMCs, and the TCR library was made from it. This same sample was also part of a study on T cells in Graves' hyperthyroidism and ophthalmopathy.

The starting material was peripheral blood mononuclear cells (PBMCs), obtained at new diagnosis, from a patient treated with antithyroid drugs. These receptors were collected from a woman aged 40 to 50 with Graves disease.

In this sample, this clonotype turned up many times. The chain carries TRBV28 and TRBJ2-5; the D gene could be TRBD1 or TRBD2 (5 bases each). Germline CDR1 and CDR2: MDHEN and SYDVKM. The V end lost 8 bases, the J end lost 0 bases, and 16 bases lay between the germline ends. The CDR3 has 15 residues. The CDR3 loop is CASYRGRGHQETQYF. The CDR3 DNA reads as TGTGCCAGCTATCGAGGTCGGGGACACCAAGAGACCCAGTACTTC.

The sample holds a few counts of this clonotype. A read error likely explains this, since a far larger clone differs by one base. The genes are TRBV11-2 and TRBJ2-1; 7 nucleotides align to TRBD1. The J call is uncertain, as TRBJ2-5 better fits the DNA end. The germline V gene encodes CDR1 SGHAT and CDR2 FQNNGV. The CDR3 totals 16 residues. The CDR3, as DNA: TGTGCCAGCAGCGATCGCCCCCGGGACAGTCAAGAGACCCAGTACTTC. Protein product: CASSDRPRDSQETQYF.

V usage is TRBV29-1 and J usage is TRBJ2-1, with 8 positions matching TRBD2. The CDR3 length is 14 residues. Germline V gene sequence: CDR1 SQVTM, CDR2 ANQGSEA. With V trimmed by 4 bases and J by 5 bases, 7 bases remained unmatched. CDR3 nucleotide sequence: TGCAGCGTTGGCTTCACTAGCGGTAACAATGAGCAGTTCTTC. Encoded protein: CSVGFTSGNNEQFF.

With regard to this clonotype: This may be a read error, as it is one base from a much larger clone. J is TRBJ1-5 and V is TRBV27; D unclear. Germline assignment: CDR1 MNHEY and CDR2 SMNVEV (reference sequence). The CDR3 runs to 14 residues. V was pared by 3 bases and J by 7 bases, with 13 bases between. As DNA, the CDR3 is TGTGCCAGCAGTTTTGGTGCTGGGGAACAGCCCCAGCATTTT. Encoded protein: CASSFGAGEQPQHF.

The chain carries TRBV9 and TRBJ2-1; 10 nucleotides align to TRBD2. The J segment lost 15 bases and the V segment lost 3 bases, leaving 9 bases of the junction unmatched. Germline CDR1 and CDR2: SGDLS and YYNGEE. CDR3 size: 13 residues. DNA of the CDR3: TGTGCCAGCAGCGCCGATCTAGCGGGAGAACTGTTCTTC. This translates into CASSADLAGELFF.

This clonotype was seen repeatedly, ten times or more. The V and J genes are TRBV7-2 and TRBJ2-5, with a possible D match to TRBD1 (6 bases). The CDR3 is 13 amino acids. V was shortened by 4 bases and J by 0 bases, with 6 bases between the two germline ends. CDR1 SGHTA and CDR2 FQGNSA come from the germline V gene. The CDR3 nucleotides are TGTGCCAGCAGCTGGGACAACCAAGAGACCCAGTACTTC. This encodes CASSWDNQETQYF.

This clonotype was picked up many times. The chain combines TRBV10-2 with TRBJ2-7; TRBD2 matches at 9 bases. Germline CDR1 WSHSY, CDR2 SAAADI. This CDR3 spans 13 amino acids. Trimming at V came to 9 bases and at J to 4 bases, leaving 7 bases not matched to a gene. CDR3 DNA sequence: TGCGCCAGTGGGGCGGGAGGGGCTTACGAGCAGTACTTC. It codes for CASGAGGAYEQYF.

This clonotype appeared a few times. The chain uses TRBV19 and TRBJ2-7; the match to TRBD2 covers 9 bases. Germline V gives CDR1 LNHDA, CDR2 SQIVND (reference sequence). V gave up 1 base and J gave up 2 bases; unmatched junction bases: 0. CDR3 length equals 14 residues. CDR3 bases: TGTGCCAGTAGTATAGTAGCGGGAGCCTACGAGCAGTACTTC. This encodes CASSIVAGAYEQYF.

This clonotype was observed a handful of times. V gene TRBV30 combines with J gene TRBJ2-3, with 7 bases that match TRBD2. After removal of 0 bases from V and 4 bases from J, the junction contained 10 bases not matched to a gene. Germline-derived CDR1 and CDR2 are GTSNPN and SVGIG (reference sequence). CDR3 length: 16 amino acids. The CDR3 loop is CAWSVASGLGSDTQYF. CDR3 DNA: TGTGCCTGGAGTGTTGCTAGCGGATTAGGATCAGATACGCAGTATTTT.

At least ten counts were recorded for this clonotype. This chain joins TRBV29-1 and TRBJ2-7; D gene unclear. Germline V CDR1 and CDR2: SQVTM, ANQGSEA. The V gene lost 1 base and the J gene lost 3 bases, with 7 bases spanning the gap. This CDR3 has 12 residues. This CDR3 is CSVEVGSYEQYF. The CDR3 coding sequence is TGCAGCGTTGAAGTTGGCAGCTACGAGCAGTACTTC.

The chain combines TRBV30 with TRBJ1-2; D perhaps matches TRBD1 (6 bases). V dropped 1 base and J dropped 8 bases, with 14 bases sitting between them. The CDR3 contains 13 residues. Germline V lookup: CDR1 GTSNPN, CDR2 SVGIG (reference sequence). CDR3 bases: TGTGCCTGGAGTGCAAACAGGGCTCGGGGCTACACCTTC. This encodes CAWSANRARGYTF.

This clonotype was recorded at least ten times. The rearrangement uses TRBV19 and TRBJ2-1; 14 bases are shared with TRBD2. With V trimmed by 7 bases and J by 8 bases, 10 bases remained unmatched. CDR1 is LNHDA, CDR2 SQIVND, per germline (reference sequence). This CDR3 spans 16 amino acids. CDR3 in amino acids: CASTNWGLAGADEQFF. The CDR3 DNA sequence: TGTGCCAGTACCAACTGGGGACTAGCGGGAGCGGATGAGCAGTTCTTC.

This clonotype was recorded at least ten times. The V gene is TRBV12-5, the J gene TRBJ2-5; 7 nucleotides match TRBD2. V shed 4 bases, J shed 4 bases, and the junction held 15 bases outside the gene matches. The germline CDR1 and CDR2 sequences are LGHNT and FRNRAP. The CDR3 sequence is 17 residues long. CDR3 protein: CASGSSHLLARVETQYF. CDR3 sequence (DNA): TGTGCTAGTGGTTCCTCTCACCTACTAGCGAGAGTAGAGACCCAGTACTTC.

This clonotype appeared many times. The genes are TRBV20-1 and TRBJ1-5; D might be TRBD1 (5 bases). From germline, CDR1 is DFQATT and CDR2 SNEGSKA (reference sequence). The CDR3 contains 13 residues. Trimming removed 3 bases from V and 4 bases from J, with 10 bases in between. CDR3 coding DNA: TGCAGTGCTAGGGGGCAGAGTAATCAGCCCCAGCATTTT. Protein product: CSARGQSNQPQHF.

The table lists this clonotype with a few counts. The chain couples TRBV11-2 to TRBJ1-4; D uncertain. V was trimmed by 5 bases and J by 7 bases, leaving 14 bases between them. This CDR3 region has 14 residues. Germline lookup yields CDR1 SGHAT and CDR2 FQNNGV. The CDR3 region is CASSPRERTEKLFF. The CDR3, as DNA: TGTGCCAGCAGCCCCCGGGAGCGGACTGAAAAACTGTTTTTT.

This clonotype was seen many times. The chain recombines TRBV12-3 or TRBV12-4 with TRBJ2-7, with a weak D call TRBD2 (6 bases). With 4 bases removed from V and 3 bases from J, the gap between germline ends came to 13 bases. The CDR3 consists of 14 residues. In nucleotides, the CDR3 is TGTGCCAGCAGTTGGGGACTGGAGATCTACGAGCAGTACTTC. Protein sequence: CASSWGLEIYEQYF.

This clonotype was seen ten or more times. Here the CDR3 reads CASSLGGWASGQETQYF. The CDR3, as DNA: TGTGCCAGCAGTTTAGGGGGTTGGGCTAGCGGACAAGAGACCCAGTACTTC. The V call is TRBV28, the J call TRBJ2-5; 7 nucleotides line up with TRBD2. Per the germline V gene, CDR1 is MDHEN and CDR2 is SYDVKM. J was trimmed by 2 bases and V by 2 bases; bases with no gene match: 11. The CDR3 sequence is 17 residues long. Together with reference TRBV28 and TRBJ2-5, the CDR3 gives the full variable domain: DVKVTQSSRYLVKRTGEKVFLECVQDMDHENMFWYRQDPGLGLRLIYFSYDVKMKEKGDIPEGYSVSREKKERFSLILESASTNQTSMYLCASSLGGWASGQETQYFGPGTRLLVL.

The chain has TRBV28 and TRBJ2-7; the D gene is possibly TRBD2 (6 bases). V dropped 3 bases and J dropped 4 bases, with 13 bases sitting between them. The CDR3 has 14 amino acids. CDR1 is MDHEN and CDR2 is SYDVKM in the germline V gene. This CDR3 is CASSFPGDLYEQYF. As DNA, the CDR3 is TGTGCCAGCAGTTTCCCGGGGGACCTTTACGAGCAGTACTTC.

This clonotype occurred many times. The chain carries TRBV12-3 or TRBV12-4 and TRBJ2-1; 8 positions match TRBD1. J lost 8 bases, V lost 5 bases, and 8 bases had no gene match. The CDR3 contains 14 residues. The CDR3 DNA reads TGTGCCAGCAGTCCCGGGACAGGTATCGATGAGCAGTTCTTC. It encodes CASSPGTGIDEQFF.

Many counts were recorded for this clonotype. CDR3 sequence (DNA): TGTGCCAGCAGCTTGACGGCCACGAGGGGAGAGACCCAGTACTTC. Its translation: CASSLTATRGETQYF. This chain connects TRBV7-8 to TRBJ2-5; D is possibly TRBD1 or TRBD2 (5 bases each). The CDR3 sequence is 15 residues long. V gave up 3 bases and J gave up 4 bases, with 15 bases separating them. Germline V gives CDR1 SGHVS, CDR2 FQNEAQ.

In its sample, this clonotype was seen many times. The gene calls are TRBV6-5 and TRBJ1-1; no clear D. In germline, CDR1 is MNHEY, CDR2 SVGAGI. Trimming stripped 0 bases from V and 5 bases from J, with 16 bases between. The CDR3 runs 16 residues. The CDR3 DNA follows: TGTGCCAGCAGTTACTCGATGGCAGATGATAGGACTGAAGCTTTCTTT. Its protein product is CASSYSMADDRTEAFF.

This clonotype appeared many times. In DNA form, the CDR3 reads TGCGCCAGCAGCCCGCAGGGGAGGGTTGATGGCTACACCTTC. Protein: CASSPQGRVDGYTF. The chain couples TRBV4-3 to TRBJ1-2; D might be TRBD1 (6 bases). The CDR3 is made up of 14 amino acids. V lost 4 bases and J 6 bases, leaving 15 bases between the germline ends. Germline V gene lookup returns CDR1 LGHNA and CDR2 YSLEER.

This clonotype was found a few times. V usage is TRBV20-1 and J usage is TRBJ2-3, with a tentative D call TRBD2 (5 bases). The CDR3 loop spans 14 amino acids. Trimming cost V 1 base and J 0 bases, with 8 bases left between them. Per germline, CDR1 DFQATT and CDR2 SNEGSKA (reference sequence). The CDR3 DNA is TGCAGTGCTAGAGGGACTTCAAGCACAGATACGCAGTATTTT. It specifies CSARGTSSTDTQYF.

The table lists this clonotype with many counts. The rearrangement joins TRBV27 to TRBJ2-5, with TRBD1 matching 12 bases. The trim removed 5 bases at V and 4 bases at J, leaving 11 bases unmatched. There are 17 residues in the CDR3. Germline V gives CDR1 MNHEY, CDR2 SMNVEV (reference sequence). The CDR3 DNA follows: TGTGCCAGCAGTCCGGCCCCGGGACAGGGGGCCCGAGAGACCCAGTACTTC. This translates into CASSPAPGQGARETQYF.